This TCR beta chain appears in the sequencing data of a study of blood T cell repertoires in COVID-19. About the study: Samples came from the United States, Italy and Spain, spanning acute and convalescent COVID-19. T cells, B-cell-depleted T cells, or PBMCs provided the cDNA or gDNA that served as material.

Original processing notes: Researchers report that nucleated cell counts were estimated from reference gene primer amplification. Sequencing was performed with immunoSEQ multiplex PCR; in TCRdb, only in-frame clones are kept and a portion is missing. That table furnishes V, J and clone size, whereas the DNA furnished D and trimming. This table holds 78,000 or so clones, around 79% found once. The V gene's germline CDR1 is MGHRA and CDR2 YSYEKL. The CDR3 extends over 18 amino acids. V lost 0 bases and J lost 2, with 19 bases in between. The chain combines TRBV4-1 with TRBJ2-5, with D possibly TRBD2 on 5 matching bases. The TCR originated in a man older than 75 with acute or convalescent COVID-19. Specimen: peripheral blood. The CDR3 sequence: CASSQDRASQRMQETQYF. The CDR3 DNA sequence: TGCGCCAGCAGCCAAGATCGGGCTAGCCAGCGGATGCAAGAGACCCAGTACTTC.